This passage covers 12 T cell receptor beta chains from one sample sequenced in a study of blood T cells in healthy people across ages. With a J-beta primer mix and a sample-barcoded 5' primer, a second PCR ran about 7 to 12 cycles. Using its own MiXCR run on the 5' RACE reads, TCRdb lists one record per CDR3 protein. The data show 1,300,000 or so distinct CDR3 sequences, 59% seen once. Sequencing was carried out using blood. The source of these receptors is a man aged 18-30 years in good health.

This clonotype occurred a few times. The rearrangement joins TRBV27 to TRBJ2-1, with D unresolved. With 6 bases removed from V and 2 bases from J, the gap between germline ends came to 17 bases. Germline V gene data show CDR1 as MNHEY and CDR2 as SMNVEV (reference sequence). The CDR3 runs to 16 residues. This CDR3 is CASSPMGYLTYNEQFF. As DNA, the CDR3 is TGTGCCAGCAGCCCCATGGGGTACCTCACCTACAATGAGCAGTTCTTC.

This clonotype was recorded once. J is TRBJ2-1 and V is TRBV20-1, with D tentatively TRBD1 (5 bases). CDR1 is DFQATT and CDR2 is SNEGSKA in the germline V gene (reference sequence). V lost 3 bases to trimming and J lost 6 bases, with 12 bases between them. CDR3 size: 13 residues. The chain's CDR3 is CSASDRDLNEQFF. The CDR3 DNA follows: TGCAGTGCTAGTGACAGAGACCTCAATGAGCAGTTCTTC.

The chain uses TRBV4-1 and TRBJ2-1; TRBD1 might be the D (6 bases). The germline gives CDR1 MGHRA, CDR2 YSYEKL. CDR3 length equals 13 residues. Trimming took 9 bases from V and 2 from J, leaving 11 bases between them. CDR3 protein: CASGRGTYNEQFF. The CDR3 bases are TGCGCCAGTGGCAGGGGAACCTACAATGAGCAGTTCTTC.

This chain joins TRBV5-1 and TRBJ2-1; D possibly matches TRBD1 or TRBD2 (5 bases each). Trimming removed 4 bases at V and 9 bases at J, with 14 bases between. CDR1 is SGHRS, CDR2 YFSETQ, per germline. This CDR3 is built from 13 residues. The CDR3, as DNA: TGCGCCAGCAGCGTGGGGTGGGGGTTTGAGCAGTTCTTC. Translation gives CASSVGWGFEQFF.

The J gene is TRBJ2-7, the V gene TRBV19; tentative D call: TRBD1 (6 bases). This CDR3 comprises 16 residues. Trimming removed 5 bases from V and 0 bases from J, with 17 bases in between. CDR1 is LNHDA and CDR2 is SQIVND in the germline V gene (reference sequence). CDR3 amino acids: CASSFPAGESSYEQYF. The DNA for the CDR3 is TGTGCCAGTAGTTTCCCAGCAGGGGAATCCTCCTACGAGCAGTACTTC.

The V and J genes are TRBV6-5 and TRBJ2-1; D perhaps matches TRBD2 (6 bases). The CDR3 spans 15 residues. Germline lookup yields CDR1 MNHEY and CDR2 SVGAGI. V was pared by 0 bases and J by 5 bases, with 11 bases between. The CDR3 DNA sequence: TGTGCCAGCAGTTACTCGGCGGGGACCCACAATGAGCAGTTCTTC. As protein: CASSYSAGTHNEQFF.

This clonotype was counted between two and nine times. The rearrangement joins TRBV29-1 to TRBJ2-5, with TRBD2 as a possible D gene (5 bases). The CDR3 is 15 residues long. Germline CDR1 SQVTM, CDR2 ANQGSEA. Trimming stripped 2 bases from V and 4 bases from J, with 17 bases between. CDR3 sequence (DNA): TGCAGCGTTGAAAGCCCATTTGGTAGCGCAGAGACCCAGTACTTC. It codes for CSVESPFGSAETQYF.

This chain uses TRBV11-2 with TRBJ2-7, with TRBD2 identical over 7 bases. The ends lost 6 bases at V and 0 bases at J; junction bases unmatched: 5. The CDR3 covers 14 residues. Germline V gene data show CDR1 as SGHAT and CDR2 as FQNNGV. The chain's CDR3 is CASRSERGSYEQYF. In nucleotides, the CDR3 is TGTGCCAGCAGATCCGAGCGGGGCTCCTACGAGCAGTACTTC. Full variable domain (outside the CDR3, taken from reference TRBV11-2 and TRBJ2-7): EAGVAQSPRYKIIEKRQSVAFWCNPISGHATLYWYQQILGQGPKLLIQFQNNGVVDDSQLPKDRFSAERLKGVDSTLKIQPAKLEDSAVYLCASRSERGSYEQYFGPGTRLTVT.

This sequence joins TRBV5-1 and TRBJ1-3; D is unclear. Germline assignment: CDR1 SGHRS and CDR2 YFSETQ. The CDR3 runs 15 residues. V was trimmed by 4 bases and J by 0 bases, leaving 11 bases between them. The CDR3 DNA sequence: TGCGCCAGCAGCCCGGACGCATACTCTGGAAACACCATATATTTT. Its protein is CASSPDAYSGNTIYF.

This rearrangement joins TRBV20-1 to TRBJ2-7, with 9 bases identical to TRBD1. Germline CDR1 DFQATT, CDR2 SNEGSKA (reference sequence). This CDR3 has 14 amino acids. The CDR3 DNA reads TGCCGCGCTACAGGGGGCGGAAGATCCTACGAGCAGTACTTC. This translates into CRATGGGRSYEQYF.

This clonotype was seen once. This rearrangement joins TRBV10-3 to TRBJ1-4; 9 nucleotides line up with TRBD1. CDR1 and CDR2 from the germline V gene are ENHRY and SYGVKD. The CDR3 contains 16 residues. V shed 4 bases, J shed 7 bases, and the junction held 10 bases outside the gene matches. CDR3 in DNA: TGTGCCATCAGTGCCGAACAGGGGGCGGTGGGTGAAAAACTGTTTTTT. Translated, it gives CAISAEQGAVGEKLFF.

This chain uses TRBV30 with TRBJ2-5; possible D gene TRBD2, 5 bases. This CDR3 comprises 11 residues. Trimming took 2 bases from V and 12 from J, leaving 13 bases between them. CDR1 and CDR2 from the germline V gene are GTSNPN and SVGIG (reference sequence). CDR3 sequence: CAWSPGVWEYF. CDR3 coding DNA: TGTGCCTGGAGTCCCGGGGTCTGGGAGTACTTC.